This TCR beta chain emerged from a study of T cells in Graves' hyperthyroidism and ophthalmopathy. Study-wide context: Before treatment of any kind, peripheral blood was taken at initial diagnosis.

The source material, RNA transcripts, was used to amplify TCR beta CDR3 regions. The TCR CDR3 was amplified in a first-round RT-PCR using the HTBI primer set. TCRdb redid the calling of the multiplex PCR reads with MiXCR, one entry per CDR3 protein. The sample includes a few hundred thousand distinct CDR3 sequences, more than 14% of them seen just once. This clonotype occurred many times. A NOSPECS grade of at least 4, a Clinical Activity Score of at least 3 and duration under 3 months were recorded in ophthalmopathy patients. On the basis of clinical symptoms, serum thyroxine and TRAb, thyroid ultrasound and orbital computed tomography, diagnoses were made. The authors obtained PBMCs from over 8 ml of fresh peripheral blood. With V trimmed by 0 bases and J by 5 bases, 7 bases remained unmatched. The CDR3 runs to 16 residues. Germline CDR1 reads MNHEY; CDR2 reads SVGEGT.

Sequencing input: blood. V is TRBV6-2 or TRBV6-3 and J is TRBJ2-5, with TRBD1 identical over 9 bases. This TCR was sampled from a woman aged 25 to 39 with Graves' ophthalmopathy. The CDR3 bases are TGTGCCAGCAGTTACTCGGTAACAGGGGGCGACGAGACCCAGTACTTC. As protein: CASSYSVTGGDETQYF.